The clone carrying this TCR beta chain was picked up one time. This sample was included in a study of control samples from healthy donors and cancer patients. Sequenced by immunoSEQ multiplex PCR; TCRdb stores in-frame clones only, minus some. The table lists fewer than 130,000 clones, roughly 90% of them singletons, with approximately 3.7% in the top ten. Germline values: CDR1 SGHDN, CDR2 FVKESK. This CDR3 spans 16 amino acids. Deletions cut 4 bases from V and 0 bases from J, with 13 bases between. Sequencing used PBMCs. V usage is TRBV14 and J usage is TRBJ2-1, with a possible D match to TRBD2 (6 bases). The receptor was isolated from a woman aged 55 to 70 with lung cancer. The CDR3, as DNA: TGTGCCAGCAGCCCGCGGGGCCAGAGCTCCTACAATGAGCAGTTCTTC. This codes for CASSPRGQSSYNEQFF.